Following are 8 T cell receptor beta chains from one sample sequenced in a study of blood T cell repertoires in COVID-19. Sequencing was performed with immunoSEQ multiplex PCR; in TCRdb, only in-frame clones are kept and a portion is missing. The sample lists about 380,000 clones, over 65% occurring once. Sequencing was done on a sample of peripheral blood. The receptors here all came from a human donor with acute or convalescent COVID-19. The donor label of this sample is uncertain.

This chain uses TRBV29-1 with TRBJ1-1; D uncertain. CDR3 length: 15 residues. Deletions cut 3 bases from V and 1 base from J, with 15 bases between. Germline values: CDR1 SQVTM, CDR2 ANQGSEA. The CDR3 loop reads CSVDGEVRSNTEAFF. CDR3 nucleotides: TGCAGCGTTGATGGGGAGGTACGGTCGAACACTGAAGCTTTCTTT. Full variable domain (remainder filled in from reference TRBV29-1 and TRBJ1-1): SAVISQKPSRDICQRGTSLTIQCQVDSQVTMMFWYRQQPGQSLTLIATANQGSEATYESGFVIDKFPISRPNLTFSTLTVSNMSPEDSSIYLCSVDGEVRSNTEAFFGQGTRLTVV.

This chain connects TRBV13 to TRBJ1-2, with D uncertain. V was shortened by 0 bases and J by 6 bases, with 14 bases between the two germline ends. Germline assignment: CDR1 PRHDT and CDR2 FYEKMQ (reference sequence). The CDR3 has 15 amino acids. CDR3 sequence (DNA): TGTGCCAGCAGCTTAGGAGGCGGAACTAGGGATGGCTACACCTTC. Translating gives CASSLGGGTRDGYTF.

The chain combines TRBV6-5 with TRBJ2-6; D call uncertain. The CDR3 contains 15 residues. V lost 2 bases, J lost 4 bases, and 9 bases lay in between. Germline CDR1 reads MNHEY; CDR2 reads SVGAGI. The CDR3 sequence is CASSYVLSGANVLTF. DNA for the CDR3: TGTGCCAGCAGTTACGTGTTATCCGGGGCCAACGTCCTGACTTTC.

This chain uses TRBV2 with TRBJ1-6, with a tentative D call TRBD1 (6 bases). Trimming pared 8 bases from V and 1 base from J, leaving 18 bases between. The CDR3 spans 17 residues. Germline CDR1 reads SNHLY; CDR2 reads FYNNEI. The CDR3 loop is CASEGQRSWSYNSPLHF. The CDR3, as DNA: TGTGCCAGCGAAGGACAGAGAAGCTGGTCCTATAATTCACCCCTCCACTTT.

The rearrangement joins TRBV5-1 to TRBJ2-7, with 7 bases lining up with TRBD1. The germline V gene encodes CDR1 SGHRS and CDR2 YFSETQ. J was trimmed by 2 bases and V by 2 bases; bases with no gene match: 7. The CDR3 runs 15 residues. The CDR3 loop reads CASSLEQGNPYEQYF. In DNA, the CDR3 is TGCGCCAGCAGCTTAGAACAGGGGAATCCCTACGAGCAGTACTTC.

In its sample, this clone was seen a few times. V and J are TRBV7-2 and TRBJ1-5; the D gene is possibly TRBD1 (5 bases). The CDR3 sequence is 17 residues long. V dropped 5 bases and J dropped 5 bases, with 22 bases sitting between them. From germline, CDR1 is SGHTA and CDR2 FQGNSA. CDR3 region: CASSRGGSARLYQPQHF. The CDR3 bases are TGTGCCAGCAGCCGTGGGGGGTCGGCGCGCTTGTATCAGCCCCAGCATTTT.

This rearrangement joins TRBV28 to TRBJ2-2; 7 positions agree with TRBD2. Germline assignment: CDR1 MDHEN and CDR2 SYDVKM. The CDR3 has 14 residues. The V gene end was trimmed by 5 bases and the J gene end by 7 bases; junction bases not matched to a gene: 7. In DNA, the CDR3 is TGTGCCAGCAGTAGCGGGATACGCAACGGGGAGCTGTTTTTT. It codes for CASSSGIRNGELFF.

This clone was counted only a few times. The chain carries TRBV30 and TRBJ1-1; possible D gene TRBD1, 6 bases. There are 12 residues in the CDR3. With 0 bases removed from V and 7 bases from J, the gap between germline ends came to 9 bases. Germline V lookup: CDR1 GTSNPN, CDR2 SVGIG (reference sequence). The CDR3 bases are TGTGCCTGGAGTGTTAACAGGGTTGAAGCTTTCTTT. This sequence encodes CAWSVNRVEAFF.